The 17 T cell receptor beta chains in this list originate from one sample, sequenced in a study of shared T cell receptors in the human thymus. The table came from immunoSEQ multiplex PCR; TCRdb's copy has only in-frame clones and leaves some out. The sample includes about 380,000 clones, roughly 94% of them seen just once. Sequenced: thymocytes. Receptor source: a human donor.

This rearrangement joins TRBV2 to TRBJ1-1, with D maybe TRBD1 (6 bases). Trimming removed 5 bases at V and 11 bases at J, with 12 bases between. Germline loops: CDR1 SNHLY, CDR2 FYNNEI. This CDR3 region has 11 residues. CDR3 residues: CASSPDRRAFF. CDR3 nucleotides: TGTGCCAGCAGTCCAGACAGGAGGGCTTTCTTT.

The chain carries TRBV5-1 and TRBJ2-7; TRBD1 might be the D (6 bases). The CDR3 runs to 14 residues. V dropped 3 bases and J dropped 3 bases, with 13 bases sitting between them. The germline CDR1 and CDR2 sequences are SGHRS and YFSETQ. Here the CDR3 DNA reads TGCGCCAGCAGCTACCTCCGGGACAACTACGAGCAGTACTTC. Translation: CASSYLRDNYEQYF.

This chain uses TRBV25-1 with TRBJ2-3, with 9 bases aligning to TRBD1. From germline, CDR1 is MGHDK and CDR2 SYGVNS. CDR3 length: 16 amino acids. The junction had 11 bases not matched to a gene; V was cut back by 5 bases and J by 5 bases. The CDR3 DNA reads TGTGCCAGCAGTTATGAGCGTACAGGGGGCAAAGATACGCAGTATTTT. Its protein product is CASSYERTGGKDTQYF.

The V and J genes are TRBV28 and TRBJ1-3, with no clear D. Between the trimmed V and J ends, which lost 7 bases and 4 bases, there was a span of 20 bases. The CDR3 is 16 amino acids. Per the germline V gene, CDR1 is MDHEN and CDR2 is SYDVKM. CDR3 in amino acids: CASTLARVRWGNTIYF. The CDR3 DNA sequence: TGTGCCAGCACCCTGGCTCGTGTGAGGTGGGGAAACACCATATATTTT.

The CDR3 is CASSHPTSTDTQYF. The DNA for the CDR3 is TGTGCCAGCAGCCACCCGACTAGCACAGATACGCAGTATTTT. This chain connects TRBV14 to TRBJ2-3; unclear D gene. Germline V gene lookup returns CDR1 SGHDN and CDR2 FVKESK. The V end was cut by 3 bases, the J end by 0 bases, with 7 bases between. The CDR3 runs to 14 residues. Looking up the rest from reference TRBV14 and TRBJ2-3 gives the full variable domain: EAGVTQFPSHSVIEKGQTVTLRCDPISGHDNLYWYRRVMGKEIKFLLHFVKESKQDESGMPNNRFLAERTGGTYSTLKVQPAELEDSGVYFCASSHPTSTDTQYFGPGTRLTVL.

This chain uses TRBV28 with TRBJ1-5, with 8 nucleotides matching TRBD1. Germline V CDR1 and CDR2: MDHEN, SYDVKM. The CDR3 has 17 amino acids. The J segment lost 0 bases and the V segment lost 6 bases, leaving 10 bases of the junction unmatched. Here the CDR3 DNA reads TGTGCCAGCAGCCTTCTTCGACAGGGGAATAGCAATCAGCCCCAGCATTTT. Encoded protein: CASSLLRQGNSNQPQHF. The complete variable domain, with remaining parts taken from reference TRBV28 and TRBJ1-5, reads DVKVTQSSRYLVKRTGEKVFLECVQDMDHENMFWYRQDPGLGLRLIYFSYDVKMKEKGDIPEGYSVSREKKERFSLILESASTNQTSMYLCASSLLRQGNSNQPQHFGDGTRLSIL.

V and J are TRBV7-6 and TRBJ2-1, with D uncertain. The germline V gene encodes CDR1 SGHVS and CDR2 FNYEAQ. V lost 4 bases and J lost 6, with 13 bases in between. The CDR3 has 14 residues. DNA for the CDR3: TGTGCCAGCAGCTATATAGACGAGGCCAATGAGCAGTTCTTC. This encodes CASSYIDEANEQFF.

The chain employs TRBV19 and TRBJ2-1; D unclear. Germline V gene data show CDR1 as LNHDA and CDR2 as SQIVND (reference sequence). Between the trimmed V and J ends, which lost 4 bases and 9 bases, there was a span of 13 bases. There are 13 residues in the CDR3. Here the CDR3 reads CASSTLRTGEQFF. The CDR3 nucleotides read TGTGCCAGTAGTACCCTAAGGACGGGTGAGCAGTTCTTC.

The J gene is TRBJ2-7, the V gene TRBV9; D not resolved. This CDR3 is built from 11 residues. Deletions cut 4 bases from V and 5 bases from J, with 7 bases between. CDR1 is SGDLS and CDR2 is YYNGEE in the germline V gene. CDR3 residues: CASSLGHEQYF. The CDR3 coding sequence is TGTGCCAGCAGCCTAGGACACGAGCAGTACTTC.

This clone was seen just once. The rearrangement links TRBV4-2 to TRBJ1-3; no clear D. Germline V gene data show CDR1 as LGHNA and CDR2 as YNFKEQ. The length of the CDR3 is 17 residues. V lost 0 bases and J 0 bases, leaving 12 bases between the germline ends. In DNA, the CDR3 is TGTGCCAGCAGCCAAGATGGAGTAACACTCTCTGGAAACACCATATATTTT. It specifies CASSQDGVTLSGNTIYF.

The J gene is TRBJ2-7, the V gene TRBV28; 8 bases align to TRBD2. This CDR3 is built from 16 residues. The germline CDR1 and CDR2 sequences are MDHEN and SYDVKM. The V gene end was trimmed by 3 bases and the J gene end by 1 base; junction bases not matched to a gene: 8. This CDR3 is CASSFQSGSQSYEQYF. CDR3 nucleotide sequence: TGTGCCAGCAGTTTTCAAAGCGGGAGTCAATCCTACGAGCAGTACTTC.

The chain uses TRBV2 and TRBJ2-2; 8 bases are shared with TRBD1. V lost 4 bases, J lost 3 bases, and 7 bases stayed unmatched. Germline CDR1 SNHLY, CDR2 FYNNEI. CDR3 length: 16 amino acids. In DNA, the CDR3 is TGTGCCAGCAGTGTTCAGGGGGCGTCGGACACCGGGGAGCTGTTTTTT. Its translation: CASSVQGASDTGELFF. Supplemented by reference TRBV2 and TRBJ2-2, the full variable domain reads EPEVTQTPSHQVTQMGQEVILRCVPISNHLYFYWYRQILGQKVEFLVSFYNNEISEKSEIFDDQFSVERPDGSNFTLKIRSTKLEDSAMYFCASSVQGASDTGELFFGEGSRLTVL.

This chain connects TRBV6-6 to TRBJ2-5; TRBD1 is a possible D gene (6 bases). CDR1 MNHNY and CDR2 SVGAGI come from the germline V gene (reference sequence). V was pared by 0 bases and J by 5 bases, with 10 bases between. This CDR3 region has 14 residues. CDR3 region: CASSYSPDRETQYF. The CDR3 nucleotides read TGTGCCAGCAGTTACTCCCCTGACAGGGAGACCCAGTACTTC.

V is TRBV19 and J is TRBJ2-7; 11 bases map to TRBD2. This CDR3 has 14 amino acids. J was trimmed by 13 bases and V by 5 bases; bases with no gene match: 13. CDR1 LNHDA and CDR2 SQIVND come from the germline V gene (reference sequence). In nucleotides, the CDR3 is TGTGCCAGTAGTTTTTTCCCCGGGACTAGCGGCGAATACTTC. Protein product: CASSFFPGTSGEYF.

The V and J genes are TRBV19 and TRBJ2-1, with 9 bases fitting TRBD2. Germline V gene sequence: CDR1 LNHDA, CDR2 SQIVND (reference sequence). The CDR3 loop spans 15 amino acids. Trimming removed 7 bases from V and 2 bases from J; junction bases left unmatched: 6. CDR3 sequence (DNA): TGTGCCAGTACTGGTAGCGGGAGCCCCTACAATGAGCAGTTCTTC. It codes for CASTGSGSPYNEQFF.

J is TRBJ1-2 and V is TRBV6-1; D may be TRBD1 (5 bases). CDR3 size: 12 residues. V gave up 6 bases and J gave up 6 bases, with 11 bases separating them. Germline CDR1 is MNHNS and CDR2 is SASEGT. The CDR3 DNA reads TGTGCCAGCAGACAAGGGGAACATGGCTACACCTTC. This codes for CASRQGEHGYTF.

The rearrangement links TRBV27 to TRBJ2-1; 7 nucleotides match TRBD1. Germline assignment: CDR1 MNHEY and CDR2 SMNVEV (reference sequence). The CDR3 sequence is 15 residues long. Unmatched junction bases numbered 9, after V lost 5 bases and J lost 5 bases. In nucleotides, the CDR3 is TGTGCCAGCAGTCCGACAGGGCGAATTAACAATGAGCAGTTCTTC. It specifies CASSPTGRINNEQFF.